Listed here are 11 T cell receptor beta chains from one sample, sequenced in a study of cytomegalovirus exposure and HLA in healthy donors (dated by TCRdb to 2017 to 2019). The library was prepared using the immunoSEQ multiplex PCR assay. The multiplex PCR relied on a mix of 60 forward primers for TCR Vbeta segments and 13 reverse primers for TCR Jbeta segments. TCRdb limited this immuneACCESS table to in-frame rearrangements with V and J called. A share of clones is missing; checked studies link under half to unresolved V genes, and the rest is unexplained. The table for this sample lists about 160,000 clones; 60% to 80% of them were counted only once. Of the sample, under 1.5% is held by the ten largest clones. Sequencing input: PBMCs. These receptors were collected from a man aged 55 to 69 in good health and CMV-seronegative.

The chain carries TRBV5-1 and TRBJ2-1, with 8 nucleotides matching TRBD2. The CDR3 runs to 15 residues. The J segment lost 2 bases and the V segment lost 0 bases, leaving 1 base of the junction unmatched. Germline assignment: CDR1 SGHRS and CDR2 YFSETQ. In DNA, the CDR3 is TGCGCCAGCAGCTTGGTACTAGCGGCCTACAATGAGCAGTTCTTC. This gives the protein CASSLVLAAYNEQFF. Looking up the rest from reference TRBV5-1 and TRBJ2-1 gives the full variable domain: KAGVTQTPRYLIKTRGQQVTLSCSPISGHRSVSWYQQTPGQGLQFLFEYFSETQRNKGNFPGRFSGRQFSNSRSEMNVSTLELGDSALYLCASSLVLAAYNEQFFGPGTRLTVL.

The V call is TRBV5-4, the J call TRBJ1-1; 11 bases agree with TRBD1. The CDR3 covers 15 residues. The ends lost 2 bases at V and 3 bases at J; junction bases unmatched: 3. Germline V gene data show CDR1 as SGHNT and CDR2 as YYREEE (reference sequence). CDR3 in DNA: TGTGCCAGCAGCTTAGAGGGACAGGGGGACACTGAAGCTTTCTTT. Protein: CASSLEGQGDTEAFF.

CDR3 in DNA: TGTGCCAGCTCACCCTCCGGGACAGGGACTGGCTACACCTTC. Translated: CASSPSGTGTGYTF. This chain joins TRBV18 and TRBJ1-2; 9 bases are shared with TRBD1. Unmatched junction bases numbered 6, after V lost 3 bases and J lost 7 bases. The CDR3 runs to 14 residues. Germline loops: CDR1 KGHSH, CDR2 LQKENI.

V gene TRBV19 combines with J gene TRBJ2-2; 12 bases are a match to TRBD2. Germline V gene data show CDR1 as LNHDA and CDR2 as SQIVND (reference sequence). The CDR3 length is 20 residues. V gave up 6 bases and J gave up 4 bases; unmatched junction bases: 18. Here the CDR3 reads CASRDRGGSSGRVRTGELFF. DNA of the CDR3: TGTGCCAGTAGGGATCGTGGTGGCTCTAGCGGGAGGGTACGCACCGGGGAGCTGTTTTTT.

CDR3 DNA: TGTGCCAGCAGTTTATTGGGACTAGCGGGAGGGCCGGATACGCAGTATTTT. Residues: CASSLLGLAGGPDTQYF. The chain has TRBV27 and TRBJ2-3; 16 positions agree with TRBD2. V shed 1 base and J 6 bases; nucleotides not matched to a gene: 4. The CDR3 is 17 amino acids. Germline V gene lookup returns CDR1 MNHEY and CDR2 SMNVEV (reference sequence).

V and J are TRBV4-3 and TRBJ1-2; D ambiguous. Trimming left V 0 bases short and J 3 bases short, with 14 bases between. Germline CDR1 is LGHNA and CDR2 is YSLEER. This CDR3 spans 16 amino acids. The CDR3 region is CASSQEARGSYYGYTF. The CDR3 DNA reads as TGCGCCAGCAGCCAAGAGGCACGGGGTTCCTACTATGGCTACACCTTC.

V gene TRBV28 combines with J gene TRBJ1-5; D not resolved. This CDR3 contains 12 residues. The V end was cut by 2 bases, the J end by 5 bases, with 4 bases between. Germline V lookup: CDR1 MDHEN, CDR2 SYDVKM. The CDR3 is CASSLEDQPQHF. In DNA, the CDR3 is TGTGCCAGCAGTTTAGAGGATCAGCCCCAGCATTTT.

The rearrangement uses TRBV19 and TRBJ2-7; 9 bases are shared with TRBD2. The germline V gene encodes CDR1 LNHDA and CDR2 SQIVND (reference sequence). V gave up 4 bases and J gave up 2 bases; unmatched junction bases: 6. The CDR3 has 15 amino acids. CDR3 bases: TGTGCCAGTAGTACTCTTAGCGGGGGCGCCTACGAGCAGTACTTC. It yields the protein CASSTLSGGAYEQYF.

The genes are TRBV7-2 and TRBJ2-6; TRBD1 aligns across 9 bases. Germline V gene lookup returns CDR1 SGHTA and CDR2 FQGNSA. V lost 5 bases and J lost 0; bases outside the gene matches: 8. The CDR3 has 18 residues. The CDR3 bases are TGTGCCAGCAGCGGCGAGACAGGGGGATCCTCTGGGGCCAACGTCCTGACTTTC. This codes for CASSGETGGSSGANVLTF.

The rearrangement uses TRBV11-2 and TRBJ1-2, with 8 bases fitting TRBD1. The CDR3 sequence is 14 residues long. Germline-derived CDR1 and CDR2 are SGHAT and FQNNGV. V was pared by 7 bases and J by 7 bases, with 11 bases of the junction left unmatched. CDR3 coding DNA: TGTGCCAGCACCACGGCAGGGGGCTCGGGTGGCTACACCTTC. Protein: CASTTAGGSGGYTF.

For the CDR3, the DNA is TGTGCCAGCAGCTCGGACTACGAGGGCTATGGCTACACCTTC. Protein sequence: CASSSDYEGYGYTF. The rearrangement uses TRBV5-6 and TRBJ1-2; D ambiguous. There are 14 residues in the CDR3. The germline CDR1 and CDR2 sequences are SGHDT and YYEEEE. Trimming took off 3 bases at V and 4 bases at J, with 13 bases between the two ends.